This T cell receptor (beta chain) stems from a study of CD8+CD57+ T cells in acquired aplastic anemia. Study-level information: Quantities of DNA derived from sorted CD4+ and CD8+ cells averaged roughly 3 ug.

J was trimmed by 7 bases and V by 2 bases; bases with no gene match: 5. CDR3 length equals 14 residues. Germline V gene lookup returns CDR1 SGHTA and CDR2 FQGNSA. Genomic DNA, the template, was used for profiling of the TCR beta VDJ and CDR3. TCRdb analysed the reads with MiXCR anew, one entry per CDR3 protein. The table has about 190,000 distinct CDR3 sequences, about 64% seen once. Of note for this clonotype: Its antigen is not known.

Study observations and caveats: A significant difference in CD8+ Simpson's diversity between patients and controls was not found. Shared by patients and controls, fewer than 30 CD8+ CDR3s were abundant in patients.

The sequenced sample consisted of sorted CD4+, CD8+, or CD8+CD57+ T cells (not recorded which) from PBMCs. The sequence was collected from a human donor with severe aplastic anemia or a healthy control (not recorded which). The rearrangement uses TRBV7-2 and TRBJ2-7, with TRBD2 matching over 10 bases. The CDR3 loop reads CASSLIAGGIEQYF. CDR3 nucleotide sequence: TGTGCCAGCAGCTTAATAGCGGGAGGCATAGAGCAGTACTTC.